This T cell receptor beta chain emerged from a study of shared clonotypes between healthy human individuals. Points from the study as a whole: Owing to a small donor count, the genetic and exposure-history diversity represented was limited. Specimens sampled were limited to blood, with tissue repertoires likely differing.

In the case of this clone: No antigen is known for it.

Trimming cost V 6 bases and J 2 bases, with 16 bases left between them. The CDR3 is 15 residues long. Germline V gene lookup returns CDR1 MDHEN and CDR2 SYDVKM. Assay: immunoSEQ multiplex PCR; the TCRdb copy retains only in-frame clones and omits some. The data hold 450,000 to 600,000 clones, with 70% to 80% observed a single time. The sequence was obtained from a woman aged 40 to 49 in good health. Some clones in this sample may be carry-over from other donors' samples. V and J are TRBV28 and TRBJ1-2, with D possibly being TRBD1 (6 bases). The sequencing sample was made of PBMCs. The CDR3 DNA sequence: TGTGCCAGCAGACCCTCTTTCGGGGGCAACTATGGCTACACCTTC. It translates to CASRPSFGGNYGYTF.